This T cell receptor beta chain was captured by sequencing in a study of cytomegalovirus exposure and HLA in healthy donors. Study as a whole: The roughly 660 first-cohort repertoires shared a platform with the approximately 130 validation repertoires, as reported in a later analysis.

On this clone itself: Its target is not known.

The CDR3 sequence is 16 residues long. The V and J ends lost 2 bases and 0 bases respectively, with 11 bases between them. Germline V lookup: CDR1 SGHTA, CDR2 FQGNSA. Study-level results: Investigators reported 150 to 200 TCR beta chains as tied to cytomegalovirus. TCR clusters originating in the first cohort tended to co-occur in the approximately 130 validation repertoires, according to a later analysis.

Produced via immunoSEQ multiplex PCR; TCRdb's table is partial and in-frame only. The sample consists of about 56,000 clones, about 95% of them appearing once. The chain recombines TRBV7-2 with TRBJ1-5; D not resolved. The sequence was obtained from a woman aged 18-29 years in good health and CMV-seronegative. Sequences were obtained from PBMCs. The CDR3 nucleotides read TGTGCCAGCAGCTTATTGGGCAGAACTAGCAATCAGCCCCAGCATTTT. Amino acid sequence: CASSLLGRTSNQPQHF.